This T cell receptor beta chain was found in a study of T cells in Graves' hyperthyroidism and ophthalmopathy. Exclusions: uncontrolled infection, other autoimmune disease, pregnancy, lactation. In this sample, this clonotype turned up many times. The antigen is unknown. Study-wide findings and caveats: A 13 V-J model separated ophthalmopathy from stable hyperthyroidism.

Trimming took off 5 bases at V and 8 bases at J, with 6 bases between the two ends. The CDR3 is 10 residues long. Germline-derived CDR1 and CDR2 are MNHNS and SASEGT. From RNA transcripts, TCR beta CDR3 regions were amplified. A set of HTBI primers served as the primers for a first-round RT-PCR of the TCR CDR3. TCRdb recomputed calls from the multiplex PCR reads with MiXCR, one row per CDR3 protein. The sample carries roughly 300,000 distinct CDR3 sequences, about 20% recorded once. The chain combines TRBV6-1 with TRBJ1-1; the D is unclear. Specimen: blood. This clonotype was sampled from a woman between 45 and 60 years old with Graves' hyperthyroidism. CDR3 amino acids: CASSRVEAFF. DNA of the CDR3: TGTGCCAGCAGTAGGGTGGAAGCTTTCTTT.